The 17 T cell receptor beta chains given below trace back to one sample, sequenced in a study of response to subunit inactivated influenza vaccine. TCRdb re-analysed the RT-PCR reads in MiXCR, keeping a single row per CDR3 protein. The data hold hundreds of thousands of distinct CDR3 sequences, with approximately 10% observed a single time. These records were also assigned to another study, of T cells expressing NK-cell markers. As reported in that work: As the method of synthesis, 5'RACE template switching with UMIs yielded TCR beta cDNA.

The sample consisted of PBMCs from blood, taken on the day of vaccination. The receptor source for this set is a man between 50 and 59 years old who received an inactivated influenza vaccine.

The rearrangement links TRBV4-1 to TRBJ2-3, with 7 bases identical to TRBD2. The ends lost 4 bases at V and 4 bases at J; junction bases unmatched: 8. The CDR3 is made up of 15 amino acids. CDR1 and CDR2 from the germline V gene are MGHRA and YSYEKL. The CDR3 protein is CASSLSTSRADTQYF. The CDR3 DNA is TGCGCCAGCAGCCTGTCGACTAGCCGCGCAGATACGCAGTATTTT.

This clonotype was seen a few times. The rearrangement joins TRBV15 to TRBJ2-6; maybe TRBD1 (5 bases). Germline CDR1 is LNHNV and CDR2 is YYDKDF (reference sequence). This CDR3 has 20 residues. The V gene lost 3 bases and the J gene lost 0 bases, with 21 bases spanning the gap. The DNA for the CDR3 is TGTGCCACCAGCAGGCGTGGAGACAGTTTTCGACTCTCTGGGGCCAACGTCCTGACTTTC. Protein product: CATSRRGDSFRLSGANVLTF. Variable domain in full (rest from reference TRBV15 and TRBJ2-6): DAMVIQNPRYQVTQFGKPVTLSCSQTLNHNVMYWYQQKSSQAPKLLFHYYDKDFNNEADTPDNFQSRRPNTSFCFLDIRSPGLGDTAMYLCATSRRGDSFRLSGANVLTFGAGSRLTVL.

This clonotype has just a few counts. V gene TRBV5-1 combines with J gene TRBJ2-5; 8 positions agree with TRBD2. The CDR3 has 15 residues. Germline lookup yields CDR1 SGHRS and CDR2 YFSETQ. Trimming at V came to 1 base and at J to 5 bases, leaving 7 bases not matched to a gene. The CDR3 sequence is CASSLMRRGEETQYF. Written as DNA, the CDR3 is TGCGCCAGCAGCTTGATGAGGCGGGGGGAGGAGACCCAGTACTTC.

This chain's CDR3 is CSARGPTDTQYF. In DNA form, the CDR3 reads TGCAGTGCAAGGGGACCCACAGATACGCAGTATTTT. The rearrangement uses TRBV20-1 and TRBJ2-3, with D perhaps being TRBD1 or TRBD2 (5 bases each). The CDR3 covers 12 residues. Trimming stripped 6 bases from V and 2 bases from J, with 9 bases between. CDR1 is DFQATT and CDR2 is SNEGSKA in the germline V gene (reference sequence).

The chain employs TRBV15 and TRBJ2-2, with TRBD1 identical over 8 bases. The CDR3 runs 16 residues. Per germline, CDR1 LNHNV and CDR2 YYDKDF (reference sequence). J gave up 1 base and V 5 bases, and 6 bases lay outside the gene matches. The CDR3 bases are TGTGCCACCAGCCTCCGACAGGGGATGAACACCGGGGAGCTGTTTTTT. Protein product: CATSLRQGMNTGELFF.

V gene TRBV20-1 combines with J gene TRBJ2-1; D assignment may be TRBD1 or TRBD2 (6 bases each). The CDR3 has 15 residues. Trimming took 1 base from V and 4 from J, leaving 14 bases between them. Looked up from germline, CDR1 is DFQATT and CDR2 is SNEGSKA (reference sequence). The CDR3 region is CSARAGTGAYNEQFF. The CDR3 DNA is TGCAGTGCTAGAGCCGGGACGGGGGCATACAATGAGCAGTTCTTC.

This clonotype was seen a handful of times. V usage is TRBV29-1 and J usage is TRBJ1-6; 8 nucleotides align to TRBD1. The CDR3 contains 13 residues. V dropped 6 bases and J dropped 4; count of bases not matched to a gene: 2. CDR1 is SQVTM, CDR2 ANQGSEA, per germline. The CDR3 region has the DNA TGCAGCGTGGGACAGGAATATAATTCACCCCTCCACTTT. Encoded protein: CSVGQEYNSPLHF.

This chain connects TRBV15 to TRBJ2-7; no clear D gene. Trimming left V 1 base short and J 2 bases short, with 12 bases between. Germline assignment: CDR1 LNHNV and CDR2 YYDKDF (reference sequence). CDR3 length: 15 amino acids. DNA of the CDR3: TGTGCCACCAGCAGAGTAGTGAACATAGCCTACGAGCAGTACTTC. This gives the protein CATSRVVNIAYEQYF.

This clonotype was picked up a small number of times. This rearrangement joins TRBV18 to TRBJ2-3; TRBD2 might be the D (5 bases). The ends were cut back, 0 bases at V and 5 bases at J, with 12 bases in the middle. The length of the CDR3 is 15 residues. Germline-derived CDR1 and CDR2 are KGHSH and LQKENI. The DNA of the CDR3 is TGTGCCAGCTCACCACCGGTCTGGGAGTTAGATACGCAGTATTTT. Translated: CASSPPVWELDTQYF.

This clonotype was counted between two and nine times. The chain links TRBV15 to TRBJ2-7, with TRBD1 identical over 11 bases. This CDR3 contains 16 residues. V gave up 3 bases and J gave up 4 bases; unmatched junction bases: 8. CDR1 and CDR2 from the germline V gene are LNHNV and YYDKDF (reference sequence). The DNA of the CDR3 is TGTGCCACCAGCAGGACTCCGGGACAGGGGGGTTACGAGCAGTACTTC. Translating gives CATSRTPGQGGYEQYF. The whole variable domain, filled in from reference TRBV15 and TRBJ2-7, reads DAMVIQNPRYQVTQFGKPVTLSCSQTLNHNVMYWYQQKSSQAPKLLFHYYDKDFNNEADTPDNFQSRRPNTSFCFLDIRSPGLGDTAMYLCATSRTPGQGGYEQYFGPGTRLTVT.

This clonotype was seen a few times. The chain has TRBV5-1 and TRBJ2-7; 8 bases are a match to TRBD1. CDR3 length: 13 residues. V gave up 7 bases and J gave up 5 bases; unmatched junction bases: 8. Germline V gene sequence: CDR1 SGHRS, CDR2 YFSETQ. Here the CDR3 reads CASRPGQAHEQYF. CDR3 nucleotides: TGCGCCAGCCGACCGGGACAGGCACACGAGCAGTACTTC.

At least ten counts were recorded for this clonotype. The V call is TRBV28, the J call TRBJ2-3; 8 bases map to TRBD1. The V segment lost 5 bases and the J segment 0 bases; nucleotides outside the gene matches: 10. Germline loops: CDR1 MDHEN, CDR2 SYDVKM. The CDR3 has 17 residues. The CDR3 DNA sequence: TGTGCCAGCAGTCCCGGGACAGGATGGGGTAGCACAGATACGCAGTATTTT. Amino acid sequence: CASSPGTGWGSTDTQYF.

The table lists this clonotype with a few counts. This chain links TRBV4-3 with TRBJ1-4; 9 positions match TRBD1. V was pared by 0 bases and J by 6 bases, with 5 bases of the junction left unmatched. Germline V gene lookup returns CDR1 LGHNA and CDR2 YSLEER. CDR3 size: 16 residues. This CDR3 is CASSQDSGQGYEKLFF. DNA for the CDR3: TGCGCCAGCAGCCAAGATTCGGGACAGGGATATGAAAAACTGTTTTTT.

This clonotype was observed many times. This chain joins TRBV6-1 and TRBJ2-2; possible D gene TRBD1, 5 bases. Trimming took 6 bases from V and 2 from J, leaving 7 bases between them. Per the germline V gene, CDR1 is MNHNS and CDR2 is SASEGT. This CDR3 contains 13 residues. CDR3 bases: TGTGCCAGCAGGGACACAAACACCGGGGAGCTGTTTTTT. This translates into CASRDTNTGELFF.

The V gene is TRBV11-2, the J gene TRBJ2-7; unclear D gene. Trimming removed 1 base from V and 4 bases from J, with 8 bases in between. CDR3 length: 13 residues. From germline, CDR1 is SGHAT and CDR2 FQNNGV. Written as DNA, the CDR3 is TGTGCCAGCAGCTTAGGTGCGGAGTACGAGCAGTACTTC. Translated, it gives CASSLGAEYEQYF.

This clonotype occurred a few times. This chain connects TRBV9 to TRBJ2-1; 7 bases agree with TRBD2. Germline CDR1 is SGDLS and CDR2 is YYNGEE. With 3 bases clipped from V and 4 bases from J, the junction kept 10 bases outside the gene matches. The CDR3 has 16 amino acids. The CDR3 DNA sequence: TGTGCCAGCAGCGGACAATCGGGAGGCCCATACAATGAGCAGTTCTTC. It codes for CASSGQSGGPYNEQFF. Full variable domain (outside the CDR3, taken from reference TRBV9 and TRBJ2-1): DSGVTQTPKHLITATGQRVTLRCSPRSGDLSVYWYQQSLDQGLQFLIQYYNGEERAKGNILERFSAQQFPDLHSELNLSSLELGDSALYFCASSGQSGGPYNEQFFGPGTRLTVL.

The rearrangement joins TRBV5-1 to TRBJ2-5, with no clear D. Germline V gives CDR1 SGHRS, CDR2 YFSETQ. V was clipped by 7 bases and J by 0 bases, with 22 bases between them. The CDR3 covers 17 residues. CDR3 nucleotide sequence: TGCGCCAGCGGATCTTCGGCAGACCGTCAGTACCAAGAGACCCAGTACTTC. Protein product: CASGSSADRQYQETQYF.